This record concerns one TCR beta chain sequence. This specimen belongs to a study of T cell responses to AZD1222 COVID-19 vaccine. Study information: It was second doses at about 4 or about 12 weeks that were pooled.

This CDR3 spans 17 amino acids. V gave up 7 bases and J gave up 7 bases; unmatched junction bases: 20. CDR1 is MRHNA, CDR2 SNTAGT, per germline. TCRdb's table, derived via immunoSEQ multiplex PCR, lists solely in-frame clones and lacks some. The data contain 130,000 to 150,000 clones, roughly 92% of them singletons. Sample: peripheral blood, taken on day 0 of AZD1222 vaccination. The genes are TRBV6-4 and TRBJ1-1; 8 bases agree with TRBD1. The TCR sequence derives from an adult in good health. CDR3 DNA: TGTGCCAGCATCCCCGACAGGGGACACGAGATAGTCGGTGAAGCTTTCTTT. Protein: CASIPDRGHEIVGEAFF.